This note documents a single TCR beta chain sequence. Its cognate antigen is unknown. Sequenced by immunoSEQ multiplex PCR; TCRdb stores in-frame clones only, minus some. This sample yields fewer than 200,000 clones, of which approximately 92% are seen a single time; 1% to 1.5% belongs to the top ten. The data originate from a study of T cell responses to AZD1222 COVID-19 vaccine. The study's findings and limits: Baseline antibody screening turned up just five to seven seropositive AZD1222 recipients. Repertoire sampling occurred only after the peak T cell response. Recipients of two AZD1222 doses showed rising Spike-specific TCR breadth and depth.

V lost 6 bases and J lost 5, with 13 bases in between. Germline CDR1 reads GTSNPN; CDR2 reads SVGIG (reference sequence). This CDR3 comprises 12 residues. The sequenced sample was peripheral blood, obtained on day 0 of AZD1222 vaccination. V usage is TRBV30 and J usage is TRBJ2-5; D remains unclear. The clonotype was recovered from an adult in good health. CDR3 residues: CACSLMAETQYF. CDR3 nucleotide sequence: TGTGCCTGCTCGTTGATGGCGGAGACCCAGTACTTC.